One and the same sample provided the 32 T cell receptor beta chains below, sequenced in a study of blood T cell repertoires in COVID-19. Method: immunoSEQ multiplex PCR; TCRdb's copy keeps in-frame clones and lacks some. This table holds roughly 240,000 clones, less than 85% found once. The sequenced material came from peripheral blood. These receptors were collected from a man between 60 and 70 years old who had recovered from COVID-19.

The gene calls are TRBV6-1 and TRBJ1-6; 9 bases agree with TRBD1. V was pared by 4 bases and J by 7 bases, with 14 bases of the junction left unmatched. The germline gives CDR1 MNHNS, CDR2 SASEGT. The CDR3 contains 18 residues. The CDR3, as DNA: TGTGCCAGCAGTGCATACATAACGGGACAGGGAGGAAATTCACCCCTCCACTTT. Amino acids: CASSAYITGQGGNSPLHF.

This clone was seen more than once but under ten times. V and J are TRBV6-1 and TRBJ1-2; D gene unclear. CDR1 MNHNS and CDR2 SASEGT come from the germline V gene. There are 15 residues in the CDR3. Trimming removed 0 bases from V and 4 bases from J, with 12 bases in between. The CDR3 DNA reads TGTGCCAGCAGTGAAGCGCCCGGACTGATCTATGGCTACACCTTC. Encoded protein: CASSEAPGLIYGYTF.

The chain recombines TRBV7-9 with TRBJ2-3, with 9 bases lining up with TRBD2. This CDR3 spans 15 amino acids. Germline CDR1 and CDR2: SEHNR and FQNEAQ (reference sequence). The J segment lost 1 base and the V segment lost 5 bases, leaving 4 bases of the junction unmatched. The CDR3 loop reads CASSRRTSGTDTQYF. CDR3 coding DNA: TGTGCCAGCAGCCGCCGGACTAGCGGCACAGATACGCAGTATTTT.

The CDR3 protein is CASSTRDRSGNTIYF. DNA of the CDR3: TGTGCCAGCAGCACCCGGGACAGGTCTGGAAACACCATATATTTT. The genes are TRBV3-1 (or the pseudogene TRBV3-2) and TRBJ1-3, with TRBD1 matching over 8 bases. CDR3 length: 15 residues. Germline V lookup: CDR1 LGHDT, CDR2 YNNKEL (reference sequence). With 5 bases clipped from V and 1 base from J, the junction kept 4 bases outside the gene matches.

This clone was counted once. The J gene is TRBJ2-7, the V gene TRBV5-1; 9 bases line up with TRBD1. Germline V gene lookup returns CDR1 SGHRS and CDR2 YFSETQ. V lost 2 bases and J lost 4; bases outside the gene matches: 4. The CDR3 has 14 amino acids. CDR3 protein: CASSFVGTGYEQYF. CDR3 sequence (DNA): TGCGCCAGCAGCTTTGTTGGGACAGGGTACGAGCAGTACTTC.

The chain couples TRBV27 to TRBJ1-2, with 10 bases that match TRBD1. V shed 3 bases and J 6 bases; nucleotides not matched to a gene: 4. The CDR3 runs 14 residues. Germline V gives CDR1 MNHEY, CDR2 SMNVEV (reference sequence). CDR3 region: CASSFSGTGDGYTF. The CDR3 region has the DNA TGTGCCAGCAGTTTCTCCGGGACAGGGGATGGCTACACCTTC.

The chain couples TRBV3-1 (or the pseudogene TRBV3-2) to TRBJ2-6; D may be TRBD1 (6 bases). The germline V gene encodes CDR1 LGHDT and CDR2 YNNKEL (reference sequence). V was clipped by 3 bases and J by 1 base, with 13 bases between them. The CDR3 consists of 17 residues. The CDR3: CASSHTGSTSGANVLTF. As DNA, the CDR3 is TGTGCCAGCAGCCACACAGGGAGCACGTCTGGGGCCAACGTCCTGACTTTC.

V usage is TRBV29-1 and J usage is TRBJ2-1, with 12 bases identical to TRBD2. V trimming: 8 bases; J trimming: 7 bases; junction bases outside the gene matches: 12. This CDR3 contains 15 residues. CDR1 is SQVTM, CDR2 ANQGSEA, per germline. Here the CDR3 DNA reads TGCAGCCATCGTGGGGTTGGGACTAGCGGGAATGAGCAGTTCTTC. It yields the protein CSHRGVGTSGNEQFF.

The chain couples TRBV30 to TRBJ1-2, with D unresolved. Per the germline V gene, CDR1 is GTSNPN and CDR2 is SVGIG (reference sequence). The V end was cut by 0 bases, the J end by 10 bases, with 15 bases between. The CDR3 covers 13 residues. In DNA form, the CDR3 reads TGTGCCTGGAGTGTACTCGGGATCGAAGACTACACCTTC. Translating it yields CAWSVLGIEDYTF.

The V and J genes are TRBV4-2 and TRBJ2-3, with 11 nucleotides matching TRBD1. This CDR3 comprises 15 residues. V dropped 1 base and J dropped 9; count of bases not matched to a gene: 6. Germline CDR1 is LGHNA and CDR2 is YNFKEQ. Here the CDR3 DNA reads TGTGCCAGCAGCCAAGCCGGGACAGGGGGGATAACGCAGTATTTT. Translation gives CASSQAGTGGITQYF.

This clone has only a few counts. The chain has TRBV5-6 and TRBJ2-3; 10 bases are shared with TRBD2. Losses at the gene ends were 0 bases for V and 8 bases for J; bases not matched to a gene: 12. This CDR3 comprises 17 residues. The germline V gene has CDR1 SGHDT and CDR2 YYEEEE. CDR3 sequence reads: CASSLVGPSGRAGTQYF. The CDR3 nucleotides are TGTGCCAGCAGCTTGGTCGGCCCTAGCGGGAGAGCAGGTACGCAGTATTTT.

This chain connects TRBV19 to TRBJ2-5, with D perhaps TRBD1 (6 bases). The ends were cut back, 3 bases at V and 5 bases at J, with 10 bases in the middle. Germline CDR1 is LNHDA and CDR2 is SQIVND (reference sequence). The CDR3 runs 13 residues. DNA for the CDR3: TGTGCCAGTAGTATTCCAGGGGAGGAGACCCAGTACTTC. Amino acids: CASSIPGEETQYF.

The CDR3 protein is CAWATGSWEQYF. The CDR3 DNA follows: TGTGCCTGGGCAACAGGGTCGTGGGAGCAGTACTTC. This chain connects TRBV30 to TRBJ2-7; D is possibly TRBD1 (6 bases). This CDR3 region has 12 residues. The germline V and J ends were trimmed by 5 bases and 7 bases, with 15 bases remaining between them. CDR1 and CDR2 from the germline V gene are GTSNPN and SVGIG (reference sequence).

The genes are TRBV5-4 and TRBJ2-5, with D perhaps matching TRBD2 (5 bases). V lost 4 bases and J 4 bases, leaving 14 bases between the germline ends. Looked up from germline, CDR1 is SGHNT and CDR2 is YYREEE (reference sequence). This CDR3 contains 14 residues. The CDR3 loop is CASSQADRAETQYF. CDR3 sequence (DNA): TGTGCCAGCAGCCAAGCGGATAGAGCAGAGACCCAGTACTTC. Supplemented by reference TRBV5-4 and TRBJ2-5, the full variable domain reads ETGVTQSPTHLIKTRGQQVTLRCSSQSGHNTVSWYQQALGQGPQFIFQYYREEENGRGNFPPRFSGLQFPNYSSELNVNALELDDSALYLCASSQADRAETQYFGPGTRLLVL.

The V gene is TRBV3-1 (or the pseudogene TRBV3-2), the J gene TRBJ2-7, with TRBD1 matching over 9 bases. Germline V gene sequence: CDR1 LGHDT, CDR2 YNNKEL (reference sequence). This CDR3 comprises 14 residues. With V trimmed by 3 bases and J by 3 bases, 3 bases remained unmatched. The CDR3 bases are TGTGCCAGCAGCCATGGACAGGGGTACTACGAGCAGTACTTC. Its protein is CASSHGQGYYEQYF.

The chain uses TRBV6-6 and TRBJ1-5, with D possibly being TRBD1 (5 bases). Trimming removed 8 bases from V and 4 bases from J, with 12 bases in between. The CDR3 extends over 13 amino acids. CDR1 and CDR2 from the germline V gene are MNHNY and SVGAGI (reference sequence). The CDR3 nucleotides read TGTGCCAGCGTCCCGCAGGGTAATCAGCCCCAGCATTTT. This translates into CASVPQGNQPQHF.

The rearrangement uses TRBV10-3 and TRBJ1-1; TRBD1 is a possible D gene (5 bases). Germline loops: CDR1 ENHRY, CDR2 SYGVKD. The ends were cut back, 0 bases at V and 5 bases at J, with 16 bases in the middle. CDR3 length equals 16 residues. The CDR3 is CAISESTPGRRTEAFF. CDR3 DNA: TGTGCCATCAGTGAGTCGACGCCAGGGCGTCGGACTGAAGCTTTCTTT.

A single count supports this clone. The chain combines TRBV5-4 with TRBJ2-1; D unclear. Per germline, CDR1 SGHNT and CDR2 YYREEE (reference sequence). Deletions cut 2 bases from V and 2 bases from J, with 8 bases between. There are 14 residues in the CDR3. The CDR3 reads CASSFPSPYNEQFF. The DNA of the CDR3 is TGTGCCAGCAGCTTCCCCTCTCCCTACAATGAGCAGTTCTTC.

The V call is TRBV10-3, the J call TRBJ1-2, with TRBD1 matching 7 bases. This CDR3 is built from 13 residues. In germline, CDR1 is ENHRY, CDR2 SYGVKD. V trimming: 2 bases; J trimming: 4 bases; junction bases outside the gene matches: 1. The CDR3 coding sequence is TGTGCCATCAGTGAGAGACAGGGCTATGGCTACACCTTC. Encoded protein: CAISERQGYGYTF.

This clone was seen a single time. CDR3 nucleotide sequence: TGTGCCAGCAGTTTCTGGGGGCGGCAGAATTCACCCCTCCACTTT. It codes for CASSFWGRQNSPLHF. The chain carries TRBV27 and TRBJ1-6; D might be TRBD1 (6 bases). The germline CDR1 and CDR2 sequences are MNHEY and SMNVEV (reference sequence). V gave up 3 bases and J gave up 7 bases, with 13 bases separating them. CDR3 length: 15 amino acids.

This sequence joins TRBV5-1 and TRBJ2-1; 7 bases agree with TRBD1. With 0 bases clipped from V and 2 bases from J, the junction kept 2 bases outside the gene matches. Germline V gives CDR1 SGHRS, CDR2 YFSETQ. The length of the CDR3 is 15 residues. This CDR3 reads CASSLDRGAYNEQFF. CDR3 in DNA: TGCGCCAGCAGCTTGGACAGGGGCGCCTACAATGAGCAGTTCTTC.

The sample holds one count of this clone. This CDR3 is CASSQDYGNTEAFF. CDR3 bases: TGTGCCAGCAGCCAAGATTACGGGAACACTGAAGCTTTCTTT. The chain links TRBV14 to TRBJ1-1; D gene unclear. This CDR3 has 14 amino acids. Germline V lookup: CDR1 SGHDN, CDR2 FVKESK. Trimming shortened V by 0 bases and J by 1 base, and 6 bases separated the two germline ends.

The rearrangement links TRBV7-9 to TRBJ2-2, with D possibly being TRBD1 (5 bases). Trimming removed 8 bases at V and 4 bases at J, with 14 bases between. The germline gives CDR1 SEHNR, CDR2 FQNEAQ (reference sequence). The CDR3 runs 14 residues. The CDR3 loop reads CASGQEFGTGELFF. Written as DNA, the CDR3 is TGTGCCAGCGGACAAGAGTTTGGCACCGGGGAGCTGTTTTTT.

The V and J genes are TRBV6-5 and TRBJ1-2; possibly TRBD1 for D (6 bases). The V end lost 0 bases, the J end lost 5 bases, and 13 bases lay between the germline ends. The CDR3 extends over 15 amino acids. In germline, CDR1 is MNHEY, CDR2 SVGAGI. The CDR3 protein is CASSYSDRPGYGYTF. DNA of the CDR3: TGTGCCAGCAGTTACTCTGACAGGCCGGGGTATGGCTACACCTTC.

The rearrangement links TRBV20-1 to TRBJ2-1, with a weak D call TRBD2 (6 bases). Germline loops: CDR1 DFQATT, CDR2 SNEGSKA (reference sequence). The V gene lost 3 bases and the J gene lost 2 bases, with 11 bases spanning the gap. The CDR3 covers 14 residues. CDR3 residues: CSASSGSTYNEQFF. CDR3 nucleotide sequence: TGCAGTGCTAGTTCCGGGAGCACCTACAATGAGCAGTTCTTC.

The chain combines TRBV18 with TRBJ2-5, with 8 bases aligning to TRBD1. Trimming took 4 bases from V and 1 from J; bases not matched to a gene: 8. This CDR3 has 16 residues. Germline V gene lookup returns CDR1 KGHSH and CDR2 LQKENI. The CDR3 spells CASSRTGNIFQETQYF. The CDR3 DNA follows: TGTGCCAGCTCACGGACAGGGAATATCTTCCAAGAGACCCAGTACTTC.

This chain links TRBV30 with TRBJ2-7; D is ambiguous. Germline CDR1 and CDR2: GTSNPN and SVGIG (reference sequence). The CDR3 consists of 13 residues. Trimming removed 1 base at V and 6 bases at J, with 13 bases between. DNA for the CDR3: TGTGCCTGGAGTGGTAGTTCCCTACGCGAGCAGTACTTC. Its translation: CAWSGSSLREQYF.

The chain links TRBV19 to TRBJ2-2; a weak D match, TRBD1 (5 bases). Germline V gene lookup returns CDR1 LNHDA and CDR2 SQIVND (reference sequence). Trimming stripped 7 bases from V and 1 base from J, with 10 bases between. CDR3 length equals 14 residues. The CDR3 loop reads CASINRMNTGELFF. The CDR3 DNA follows: TGTGCCAGTATTAACAGGATGAACACCGGGGAGCTGTTTTTT.

J is TRBJ1-5 and V is TRBV28, with a weak D call TRBD1 (5 bases). Germline-derived CDR1 and CDR2 are MDHEN and SYDVKM. Trimming took off 7 bases at V and 3 bases at J, with 13 bases between the two ends. CDR3 length: 14 amino acids. Here the CDR3 reads CASTQGRYNQPQHF. CDR3 nucleotide sequence: TGTGCCAGCACCCAGGGCAGATACAATCAGCCCCAGCATTTT.

The chain employs TRBV30 and TRBJ2-5; TRBD1 is a possible D gene (5 bases). Trimming removed 3 bases from V and 3 bases from J, with 11 bases in between. CDR1 is GTSNPN, CDR2 SVGIG, per germline (reference sequence). The CDR3 loop spans 13 amino acids. CDR3 sequence: CAWSLTEKETQYF. In DNA, the CDR3 is TGTGCCTGGAGCCTGACAGAAAAAGAGACCCAGTACTTC.

The chain joins TRBV5-4 to TRBJ2-4; 7 nucleotides align to TRBD1. The CDR3 consists of 16 residues. Looked up from germline, CDR1 is SGHNT and CDR2 is YYREEE (reference sequence). With 0 bases clipped from V and 2 bases from J, the junction kept 5 bases outside the gene matches. DNA for the CDR3: TGTGCCAGCAGCTTGGCCAGGGGGTCGCCCAAAAACATTCAGTACTTC. It specifies CASSLARGSPKNIQYF.

This clone was observed a single time. This chain uses TRBV29-1 with TRBJ1-1; D remains unclear. This CDR3 has 13 amino acids. Between the trimmed V and J ends, which lost 4 bases and 0 bases, there was a span of 9 bases. CDR1 SQVTM and CDR2 ANQGSEA come from the germline V gene. The CDR3 loop is CSVALRLNTEAFF. For the CDR3, the DNA is TGCAGCGTTGCCCTGAGGCTGAACACTGAAGCTTTCTTT.